This entry features one T cell receptor (beta chain) sequence. This sample was taken from a study of cytomegalovirus exposure and HLA in healthy donors. Amplification used 60 Vbeta primers and 13 Jbeta primers. The data were produced by immunoSEQ multiplex PCR, yet TCRdb's version contains in-frame clones alone and is incomplete. The repertoire consists of about 160,000 clones, with 80% occurring once and the leading ten covering over 1%. The sequenced material came from PBMCs. This TCR derives from a woman aged 45-60 years in good health and CMV-seronegative.

CDR3 in amino acids: CASSRDTPLDRDYGYTF. The CDR3 nucleotides read TGTGCCAGCAGTAGAGACACACCCCTGGACAGGGACTATGGCTACACCTTC. The chain has TRBV6-4 and TRBJ1-2; TRBD1 agrees at 8 bases. Germline V gene lookup returns CDR1 MRHNA and CDR2 SNTAGT. The CDR3 length is 17 residues. The V gene end was trimmed by 5 bases and the J gene end by 3 bases; junction bases not matched to a gene: 14.